This entry features one TCR beta chain sequence. The data belong to a study of blood T cell repertoires in COVID-19. The V and J ends lost 10 bases and 5 bases, in that order; junction bases with no gene match: 7. The germline V gene encodes CDR1 SNHLY and CDR2 FYNNEI. There are 13 residues in the CDR3. Repertoires were generated with immunoSEQ multiplex PCR, while TCRdb's copy carries only in-frame clones and drops some. The table lists some 250,000 clones, 70% to 90% of them singletons. The receptor was derived from a man between 18 and 35 years old who had recovered from COVID-19. Source material: PBMCs or T cells enriched from blood (not recorded which). The chain carries TRBV2 and TRBJ1-1; 10 bases agree with TRBD1. This chain's CDR3 is CANRQGARTEAFF. CDR3 coding DNA: TGTGCCAACAGACAGGGGGCGCGTACTGAAGCTTTCTTT. Variable domain in full (rest from reference TRBV2 and TRBJ1-1): EPEVTQTPSHQVTQMGQEVILRCVPISNHLYFYWYRQILGQKVEFLVSFYNNEISEKSEIFDDQFSVERPDGSNFTLKIRSTKLEDSAMYFCANRQGARTEAFFGQGTRLTVV.